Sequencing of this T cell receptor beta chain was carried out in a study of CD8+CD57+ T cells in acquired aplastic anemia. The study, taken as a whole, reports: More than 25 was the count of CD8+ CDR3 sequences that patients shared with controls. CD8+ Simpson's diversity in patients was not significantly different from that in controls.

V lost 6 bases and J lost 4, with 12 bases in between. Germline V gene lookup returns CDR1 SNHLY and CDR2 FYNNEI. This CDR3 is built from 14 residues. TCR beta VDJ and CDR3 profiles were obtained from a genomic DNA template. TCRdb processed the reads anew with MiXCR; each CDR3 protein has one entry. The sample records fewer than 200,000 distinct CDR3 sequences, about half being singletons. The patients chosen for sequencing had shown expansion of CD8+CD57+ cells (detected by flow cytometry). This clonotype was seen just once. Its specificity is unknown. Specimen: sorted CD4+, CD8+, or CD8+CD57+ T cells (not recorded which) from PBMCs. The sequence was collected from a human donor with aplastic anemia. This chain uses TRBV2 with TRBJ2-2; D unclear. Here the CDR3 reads CASSAGPTTGELFF. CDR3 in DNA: TGTGCCAGCAGCGCCGGGCCAACCACCGGGGAGCTGTTTTTT.